This T cell receptor (beta chain) was captured by sequencing in a study of blood T cell repertoires in COVID-19. Study context: Whether acute or convalescent, the COVID-19 samples came from the United States, Italy and Spain. PBMCs, B-cell-depleted T cells, or T cells were the source of the cDNA or gDNA that made up the material.

As originally analysed: Estimation of nucleated cell counts relied on the amplification of reference gene primers. The table came from immunoSEQ multiplex PCR; TCRdb's copy has only in-frame clones and leaves some out. From that table come the V and J calls and clone size; the DNA was used to work out D and trimming. Of 120,000 to 150,000 clones listed, approximately 88% are singletons. This clone was recorded a few times. CDR1 is SNHLY, CDR2 FYNNEI, per germline. The CDR3 runs to 14 residues. V was trimmed by 2 bases and J by 1 base, leaving 5 bases between them. V usage is TRBV2 and J usage is TRBJ2-2; no definite D call. The clonotype comes from a human donor in a cohort sampled during active COVID-19. The source material was peripheral blood. The CDR3 protein is CASSETRNTGELFF. CDR3 DNA sequence: TGTGCCAGCAGTGAAACAAGGAACACCGGGGAGCTGTTTTTT.